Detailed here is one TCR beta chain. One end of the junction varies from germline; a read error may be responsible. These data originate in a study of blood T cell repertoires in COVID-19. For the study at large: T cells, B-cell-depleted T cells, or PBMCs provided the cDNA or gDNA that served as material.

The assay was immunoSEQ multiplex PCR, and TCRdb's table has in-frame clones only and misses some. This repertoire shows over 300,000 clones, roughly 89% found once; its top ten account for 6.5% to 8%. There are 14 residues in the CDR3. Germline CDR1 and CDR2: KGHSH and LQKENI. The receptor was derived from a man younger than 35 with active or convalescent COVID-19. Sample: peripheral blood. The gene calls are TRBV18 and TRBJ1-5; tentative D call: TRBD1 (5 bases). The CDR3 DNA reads TGTGTCAGCTCACCTTGGGGGGATTTTCAGCCCCAGCATTTT. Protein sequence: CVSSPWGDFQPQHF.